The clone carrying this T cell receptor beta chain was observed a few times. What it binds is not known. This sample is part of a study of shared clonotypes between healthy human individuals. Sequencing was performed with immunoSEQ multiplex PCR; in TCRdb, only in-frame clones are kept and a portion is missing. The sample shows some 980,000 clones, over 60% of them seen only once. Study conclusions and caveats: Depth was large, yet rarefaction showed that sorted-subset sequencing was incomplete. Some naive CD4 clonotypes, 4.5% to 5.5%, turned up in common across several donors. Having only a few donors restricted how much genetic and exposure-history diversity was captured.

Per germline, CDR1 LNHDA and CDR2 SQIVND (reference sequence). J gave up 5 bases and V 9 bases, and 5 bases lay outside the gene matches. The CDR3 spans 12 residues. V usage is TRBV19 and J usage is TRBJ1-1; 8 positions match TRBD1. This clonotype was sampled from a man younger than 30 in good health. The specimen was memory CD4+ T cells sorted from blood. The subset: CD45RA-negative fraction. CDR3 DNA sequence: TGTGCCAGCCATCAGGGGGCGACTGAAGCTTTCTTT. Residues: CASHQGATEAFF.